Below, 27 T cell receptor beta chains from the same sample are listed, as sequenced in a study of pediatric ulcerative colitis. During colonoscopy, one to two rectal pinch biopsies were collected. Some clones are missing from TCRdb's copy, which holds only in-frame ones; the method was immunoSEQ multiplex PCR. The sample holds about 36,000 clones, around 78% seen once. Source material: gut tissue. Receptors were obtained from a boy younger than 18 with moderate ulcerative colitis.

This chain joins TRBV7-2 and TRBJ2-3; D may match TRBD1 or TRBD2 (5 bases each). Trimming took 3 bases from V and 2 from J, leaving 9 bases between them. CDR3 length: 14 residues. The germline CDR1 and CDR2 sequences are SGHTA and FQGNSA. This CDR3 is CASSLGPYTDTQYF. CDR3 sequence (DNA): TGTGCCAGCAGCTTGGGACCGTACACAGATACGCAGTATTTT.

The sample holds a few counts of this clone. The chain has TRBV23-1 and TRBJ2-2; maybe TRBD2 (5 bases). Being an ORF, TRBV23-1 has a function that is uncertain. This CDR3 region has 21 residues. The germline V and J ends were trimmed by 3 bases and 0 bases, with 26 bases remaining between them. CDR3 in DNA: TGCGCCAGCAGTCATAGTCTCCTACTAGTTCCTGATTCCGCGAACACCGGGGAGCTGTTTTTT. Translated: CASSHSLLLVPDSANTGELFF.

This clone occurred a few times. The J gene is TRBJ2-7, the V gene TRBV5-4; 8 bases align to TRBD2. The CDR3 consists of 16 residues. Germline V gene lookup returns CDR1 SGHNT and CDR2 YYREEE (reference sequence). Trimming took 4 bases from V and 2 from J; bases not matched to a gene: 11. CDR3 nucleotides: TGTGCCAGCAGCCCCCCGGGAGGGGAGTTCACCTACGAGCAGTACTTC. Translating it yields CASSPPGGEFTYEQYF.

This clone was counted only a few times. The V gene is TRBV4-3, the J gene TRBJ2-7; D is uncertain. Germline V gene data show CDR1 as LGHNA and CDR2 as YSLEER. The CDR3 is made up of 16 amino acids. The ends were cut back, 4 bases at V and 0 bases at J, with 16 bases in the middle. Written as DNA, the CDR3 is TGCGCCAGCAGCCTCCACTACCCTCCGAGCTCCTACGAGCAGTACTTC. Amino acids: CASSLHYPPSSYEQYF.

This clone was observed a handful of times. This chain uses TRBV25-1 with TRBJ2-5; TRBD1 matches 10 bases. The junction had 5 bases not matched to a gene; V was cut back by 8 bases and J by 5 bases. Germline V gene sequence: CDR1 MGHDK, CDR2 SYGVNS. This CDR3 spans 13 amino acids. This CDR3 reads CASRQGAGETQYF. In DNA form, the CDR3 reads TGTGCCAGCCGACAGGGGGCCGGGGAGACCCAGTACTTC.

The gene calls are TRBV7-9 and TRBJ1-3, with D maybe TRBD1 (5 bases). The V gene's germline CDR1 is SEHNR and CDR2 FQNEAQ (reference sequence). V was clipped by 3 bases and J by 1 base, with 16 bases between them. The CDR3 spans 17 residues. CDR3: CASSFVVGTESGNTIYF. CDR3 DNA: TGTGCCAGCAGCTTCGTCGTAGGGACGGAATCTGGAAACACCATATATTTT.

CDR3 bases: TGTGCCAGCAGCTTGGCTTATATAGGGGGGTACTATGGCTACACCTTC. Residues: CASSLAYIGGYYGYTF. V gene TRBV5-5 combines with J gene TRBJ1-2; D is perhaps TRBD1 (6 bases). The CDR3 consists of 16 residues. Germline values: CDR1 SGHKS, CDR2 YYEKEE (reference sequence). Trimming pared 0 bases from V and 3 bases from J, leaving 15 bases between.

This chain links TRBV13 with TRBJ1-6; TRBD1 might be the D (5 bases). The germline V gene encodes CDR1 PRHDT and CDR2 FYEKMQ (reference sequence). V was cut by 5 bases and J by 10 bases, with 21 bases left in between. The CDR3 runs to 16 residues. The CDR3 reads CASSPQGGGGGSPLHF. CDR3 bases: TGTGCCAGCAGCCCCCAAGGTGGGGGGGGTGGCTCACCCCTCCACTTT.

V and J are TRBV29-1 and TRBJ2-2; TRBD1 matches at 7 bases. The CDR3 is made up of 14 amino acids. The junction had 6 bases not matched to a gene; V was cut back by 3 bases and J by 5 bases. The germline V gene encodes CDR1 SQVTM and CDR2 ANQGSEA. The CDR3 loop is CSVDRGRNTGELFF. Written as DNA, the CDR3 is TGCAGCGTTGATAGGGGGCGAAATACCGGGGAGCTGTTTTTT.

This chain joins TRBV5-4 and TRBJ1-5, with D hard to call. The V gene's germline CDR1 is SGHNT and CDR2 YYREEE (reference sequence). Trimming removed 0 bases at V and 5 bases at J, with 3 bases between. The CDR3 length is 12 residues. CDR3 nucleotides: TGTGCCAGCAGCTTGGACGATCAGCCCCAGCATTTT. The encoded protein is CASSLDDQPQHF.

The V call is TRBV18, the J call TRBJ1-1; unclear D gene. The CDR3 runs to 14 residues. V gave up 2 bases and J gave up 1 base, with 8 bases separating them. Germline loops: CDR1 KGHSH, CDR2 LQKENI. In DNA form, the CDR3 reads TGTGCCAGCTCACCAACTAATCAGAACACTGAAGCTTTCTTT. Translated: CASSPTNQNTEAFF.

The rearrangement joins TRBV27 to TRBJ1-1, with D perhaps matching TRBD1 (6 bases). This CDR3 is built from 13 residues. The V end lost 3 bases, the J end lost 10 bases, and 15 bases lay between the germline ends. Germline V gene sequence: CDR1 MNHEY, CDR2 SMNVEV (reference sequence). The CDR3 DNA is TGTGCCAGCAGTTTCCGAACCCGGGGGGCAGCTTTCTTT. Translating it yields CASSFRTRGAAFF.

The chain carries TRBV19 and TRBJ2-1; 13 bases match TRBD2. Trimming cost V 5 bases and J 6 bases; bases outside gene matches: 10. The CDR3 runs to 17 residues. Germline V gene data show CDR1 as LNHDA and CDR2 as SQIVND (reference sequence). The CDR3 region is CASSPGLAGIPVNEQFF. DNA of the CDR3: TGTGCCAGTAGTCCGGGACTAGCGGGAATTCCCGTCAATGAGCAGTTCTTC.

The chain couples TRBV19 to TRBJ2-2, with unresolved D. The ends were cut back, 4 bases at V and 2 bases at J, with 5 bases in the middle. The V gene's germline CDR1 is LNHDA and CDR2 SQIVND (reference sequence). The CDR3 has 13 residues. This CDR3 is CASSKINTGELFF. In DNA form, the CDR3 reads TGTGCCAGTAGTAAAATTAACACCGGGGAGCTGTTTTTT.

The V call is TRBV28, the J call TRBJ1-4, with 7 bases matching TRBD1. The germline V gene encodes CDR1 MDHEN and CDR2 SYDVKM. CDR3 size: 14 residues. V shed 6 bases and J 6 bases; nucleotides not matched to a gene: 7. CDR3 residues: CASSPQGYYEKLFF. The DNA for the CDR3 is TGTGCCAGCAGCCCACAGGGGTATTATGAAAAACTGTTTTTT.

The V and J genes are TRBV5-1 and TRBJ1-4, with D possibly being TRBD1 (5 bases). The CDR3 has 14 residues. V was trimmed by 9 bases and J by 3 bases, leaving 15 bases between them. Germline loops: CDR1 SGHRS, CDR2 YFSETQ. The CDR3 DNA reads as TGCGCCACTTGCCCGGGGGACGCTAATGAAAAACTGTTTTTT. Residues: CATCPGDANEKLFF.

The chain links TRBV18 to TRBJ1-2, with D hard to call. The CDR3 totals 11 residues. The V end was cut by 5 bases, the J end by 4 bases, with 5 bases between. Germline V lookup: CDR1 KGHSH, CDR2 LQKENI. The CDR3 DNA sequence: TGTGCCAGCTCAGAAGGCTATGGCTACACCTTC. Translation gives CASSEGYGYTF.

The rearrangement uses TRBV7-9 and TRBJ1-3, with D hard to call. In germline, CDR1 is SEHNR, CDR2 FQNEAQ (reference sequence). The ends were cut back, 2 bases at V and 7 bases at J, with 9 bases in the middle. The CDR3 spans 13 residues. CDR3 in DNA: TGTGCCAGCAGCTTACGAGGGATCAACACCATATATTTT. Amino acid sequence: CASSLRGINTIYF.

The CDR3 region is CASSRQLGGFTDTQYF. The CDR3 nucleotides read TGCGCCAGCAGCCGCCAATTGGGAGGGTTCACAGATACGCAGTATTTT. The gene calls are TRBV4-1 and TRBJ2-3; TRBD2 matches at 7 bases. The CDR3 is 16 residues long. CDR1 is MGHRA and CDR2 is YSYEKL in the germline V gene. V trimming: 4 bases; J trimming: 2 bases; junction bases outside the gene matches: 9.

V usage is TRBV5-1 and J usage is TRBJ2-7; TRBD2 agrees at 8 bases. Unmatched junction bases numbered 15, after V lost 3 bases and J lost 4 bases. The CDR3 extends over 17 amino acids. CDR1 is SGHRS and CDR2 is YFSETQ in the germline V gene. CDR3 amino acids: CASSWPADGRARYEQYF. CDR3 DNA: TGCGCCAGCAGCTGGCCCGCGGACGGGAGGGCCAGGTACGAGCAGTACTTC.

V is TRBV6-1 and J is TRBJ1-1, with D perhaps TRBD1 (6 bases). Trimming pared 3 bases from V and 1 base from J, leaving 9 bases between. Germline assignment: CDR1 MNHNS and CDR2 SASEGT. CDR3 length: 14 amino acids. The CDR3 DNA reads as TGTGCCAGCAGTGAGAGGGGGTGGAACACTGAAGCTTTCTTT. Translated: CASSERGWNTEAFF.

The rearrangement uses TRBV2 and TRBJ1-5; no clear D gene. CDR3 size: 12 residues. Germline V gene lookup returns CDR1 SNHLY and CDR2 FYNNEI. The germline V and J ends were trimmed by 4 bases and 6 bases, with 7 bases remaining between them. Here the CDR3 DNA reads TGTGCCAGCAGTGTTGGTCCTCAGCCCCAGCATTTT. Its translation: CASSVGPQPQHF. Full variable domain (remainder filled in from reference TRBV2 and TRBJ1-5): EPEVTQTPSHQVTQMGQEVILRCVPISNHLYFYWYRQILGQKVEFLVSFYNNEISEKSEIFDDQFSVERPDGSNFTLKIRSTKLEDSAMYFCASSVGPQPQHFGDGTRLSIL.

The chain combines TRBV18 with TRBJ1-3; D gene unclear. CDR1 is KGHSH and CDR2 is LQKENI in the germline V gene. The ends were cut back, 3 bases at V and 0 bases at J, with 6 bases in the middle. This CDR3 has 14 amino acids. The CDR3 protein is CASSPGSSGNTIYF. In DNA form, the CDR3 reads TGTGCCAGCTCACCTGGCAGCTCTGGAAACACCATATATTTT. Full variable domain (missing parts from reference TRBV18 and TRBJ1-3): NAGVMQNPRHLVRRRGQEARLRCSPMKGHSHVYWYRQLPEEGLKFMVYLQKENIIDESGMPKERFSAEFPKEGPSILRIQQVVRGDSAAYFCASSPGSSGNTIYFGEGSWLTVV.

V and J are TRBV4-3 and TRBJ1-3; D is ambiguous. Germline CDR1 and CDR2: LGHNA and YSLEER. V was cut by 0 bases and J by 0 bases, with 9 bases left in between. This CDR3 is 16 amino acids long. As DNA, the CDR3 is TGCGCCAGCAGCCAAGATCATTTCCCCTCTGGAAACACCATATATTTT. Its protein product is CASSQDHFPSGNTIYF.

In this sample, this clone turned up a few times. The rearrangement uses TRBV20-1 and TRBJ2-7; D not resolved. Trimming removed 3 bases at V and 3 bases at J, with 3 bases between. The CDR3 totals 10 residues. Germline V gives CDR1 DFQATT, CDR2 SNEGSKA (reference sequence). The CDR3 loop is CSARGYEQYF. CDR3 DNA sequence: TGCAGTGCTAGGGGCTACGAGCAGTACTTC.

This chain links TRBV28 with TRBJ2-3, with 12 positions matching TRBD1. Trimming removed 6 bases from V and 6 bases from J; junction bases left unmatched: 10. The germline V gene encodes CDR1 MDHEN and CDR2 SYDVKM. CDR3 length: 16 amino acids. DNA for the CDR3: TGTGCCAGCAGCTCCGGGACAGGGGGCTTTCGGGATACGCAGTATTTT. This codes for CASSSGTGGFRDTQYF.

The CDR3 is CASSSPDTVFSTDTQYF. In DNA form, the CDR3 reads TGTGCCAGCAGTTCCCCAGACACTGTCTTTAGCACAGATACGCAGTATTTT. The chain links TRBV28 to TRBJ2-3; D not certain. CDR1 is MDHEN, CDR2 SYDVKM, per germline. The V end was cut by 4 bases, the J end by 0 bases, with 17 bases between. The CDR3 is 17 amino acids.